This paragraph covers one T cell receptor (beta chain) sequence. Its antigen has not been determined. Qualities for individual bases were not recorded, and no much larger clone is one base off. Library method: 5' RACE. The sample was run on an Illumina HiSeq 2500. A second PCR of roughly 6 to 11 cycles was run with a J-beta primer mix and a sample-barcoded 5' primer. A template-switch 5' adaptor carrying 12 random nucleotides introduced a unique molecular identifier onto each TCR beta cDNA molecule. Each sample yielded at least 3 million CDR3-containing paired-end reads. All of the RNA was converted into first-strand cDNA using the Mint cDNA synthesis kit, with a TRBC-specific oligonucleotide serving as the primer. Following uracil-DNA glycosylase treatment, a first 18-cycle PCR with universal primers M1SS and BC2_uni_R was performed on all cDNA. Per the authors' processing: Each sample was normalized by randomly selecting 1 million high-quality reads, each carrying a distinct molecular identifier. Reads with shared molecular identifiers were discarded instead of being binned into consensus sequences. CDR3 identification, clonotype clustering and error correction used MiTCR with a Q25 quality threshold and the strictest error-elimination algorithm. A nonparametric unseen species model with Euler transformation was used to estimate lower-bound total TCR beta diversity. TCRdb cleaned the public reads at Q25 with fastp, built clones with MiXCR and kept in-frame beta chains. Each CDR3 protein gets just one entry, which takes the most common genes and DNA from the rows behind it. The V and J calls follow TCRdb's processing rather than the paper's. The sample yields about 1.8 million distinct CDR3 sequences; about 49% were counted once. The top ten constitute 2% to 2.5% of the sample.

This sample was taken from a study of blood T cells in healthy people across ages (dated by TCRdb to about 2015). A note on the overall study: In model experiments, template switching captured roughly one uniquely barcoded TCR beta cDNA molecule for every two T cells. Age-related changes in TCR beta repertoire diversity were measured in the study by deep sequencing normalized with unique cDNA molecular identifiers. Four age groups were formed from the donors: young (average about 15 years), middle-aged (approximately 40), aged (roughly 56) and long-lived (approximately 80). To avoid experimental bias, donors of different ages were randomly spread across the sequencing lanes. Using the same blood draw, the study looked at two additional independent replicas of 1 million unique cDNA reads for two donors, one aged 18 to 30 and the other aged 80 or older.

Trimming leaves V shorter by 4 bases and J shorter by 5 bases, with the junction holding 9 bases beyond the gene matches. The CDR3 starts with the cysteine, ends with the phenylalanine, and has 15 residues. Left in the record is the CDR3 DNA by itself, 45 bases read in frame from the first base. The germline V gene gives CDR1 as SGDLS and CDR2 as YYNGEE. Donors were 39 systemically healthy Caucasian individuals from Russia aged roughly 6 to 95 years. Each donor gave ten milliliters of peripheral blood, collected into EDTA-treated Vacutainer tubes. Ficoll-Paque density-gradient centrifugation was used to isolate PBMCs, with at least 7 million obtained per sample. Trizol reagent was used to extract total RNA from PBMCs, with at least 5.5 micrograms per sample. The percentages of naive CD45RAhigh/CD27high T cells were determined by flow cytometry on a PBMC aliquot from every donor. Points the paper makes about the study in general: Estimates of total diversity based on one million sequenced T cells were regarded as lower bounds and as underestimates. Compared with the aged group, more naive CD4+ T cells, fewer expanded clones and increased TCR diversity were shown by the long-lived group, suggesting age selection. As age increased, observed TCR beta diversity per million T cells dropped in a roughly linear way, and a significant reduction was already evident by age 40. Because donor CMV infection status was unknown, age-related changes in expanded clonotypes were potentially confounded. The percentage of naive T cells measured by flow cytometry correlated strongly with observed TCR beta diversity. Bulk unsorted PBMC profiling prevented conclusive comparison of naive and antigen-experienced compartments.

This sequence was found in a woman between 40 and 55 years old in good health. Recombination linked TRBV9 to TRBJ2-1; the junction holds 7 bases that match TRBD1. Sequencing input: blood. The nucleotide sequence is TGTGCCAGCAGCCTTTCAGGGACAGCAAACAATGAGCAGTTCTTC. This yields the protein CASSLSGTANNEQFF.